A selection of T cell receptor beta chains follows, all from one sample in a study of T cells in Graves' hyperthyroidism and ophthalmopathy. TCRdb itself ran the multiplex PCR reads through MiXCR, one entry per CDR3 protein. The data hold about 620,000 distinct CDR3 sequences, with about 16% observed a single time. The sequenced sample consisted of blood. These receptors originate from a woman aged 25 to 39 with Graves' hyperthyroidism. Both conserved end residues are part of each CDR3. Fields, in order: J gene, clone size, V gene, D gene, CDR3 protein, CDR3 DNA. D genes are given only for firm matches. For some rows the clone size is stated as once, few or many, or as a class when expanded; others skip it.

TRBJ2-3 few TRBV11-2 TRBD2 CASSSGLALAGYTDTQYF TGTGCCAGCAGCTCAGGTCTCGCCTTAGCGGGGTACACAGATACGCAGTATTTT
TRBJ1-1 many TRBV12-3/TRBV12-4 . CASSLGTAYEAFF TGTGCCAGCAGTTTAGGTACAGCTTATGAAGCTTTCTTT
TRBJ1-1 once TRBV7-2 . CASSLVHSGKGAFF TGTGCCAGCAGCTTAGTTCATTCGGGTAAGGGAGCTTTCTTT
TRBJ2-2 many TRBV3-1 . CASSQAGELFF TGTGCCAGCAGCCAAGCCGGGGAGCTGTTTTTT
TRBJ1-5 many TRBV7-8 TRBD1 CASSLSGQGDQPQHF TGTGCCAGCAGCTTAAGTGGACAGGGGGATCAGCCCCAGCATTTT
TRBJ2-3 many TRBV5-1 . CASRRTSSAGTDTQYF TGCGCCAGCAGGCGGACGAGCTCGGCGGGCACAGATACGCAGTATTTT
TRBJ1-2 . TRBV7-9 . CASSLKLQGPGYGYTF TGTGCCAGCAGCCTTAAACTCCAGGGTCCGGGGTATGGCTACACCTTC
TRBJ2-7 . TRBV28 . CASQSQFLAYEQYF TGTGCCTCCCAGAGTCAATTCTTGGCCTACGAGCAGTACTTC
TRBJ2-3 . TRBV29-1 . CSVGVLGTDTQYF TGCAGCGTTGGGGTACTCGGAACAGATACGCAGTATTTT
TRBJ1-3 . TRBV6-1 TRBD1 CASSRTGGLGNTIYF TGTGCCAGCAGTCGCACAGGGGGTCTTGGAAACACCATATATTTT
TRBJ2-1 . TRBV29-1 TRBD2 CSAGLAGGRYNEQFF TGCAGCGCGGGACTAGCGGGAGGGCGATACAATGAGCAGTTCTTC
TRBJ2-2 many TRBV5-6 . CASSLGYGTGELFF TGTGCCAGCAGCTTGGGCTATGGGACCGGGGAGCTGTTTTTT
TRBJ2-7 few TRBV9 . CASSVGGGHYEQYF TGTGCCAGCAGCGTTGGGGGGGGCCACTACGAGCAGTACTTC
TRBJ1-2 few TRBV28 . CASSYAGSRYGYTF TGTGCCAGCAGTTACGCGGGTTCCCGCTATGGCTACACCTTC
TRBJ1-2 many TRBV7-2 . CASSLVVETNYGYTF TGTGCCAGCAGCTTAGTGGTAGAGACTAACTATGGCTACACCTTC
TRBJ2-3 many TRBV7-2 . CASSLVGTLNTDTQYF TGTGCCAGCAGCTTAGTAGGGACCCTGAACACAGATACGCAGTATTTT
TRBJ2-7 many TRBV28 TRBD2 CASSSSGRSYEQYF TGTGCCAGCAGTTCTAGCGGGAGGTCCTACGAGCAGTACTTC
TRBJ1-1 many TRBV6-1 . CASSENLGGTEAFF TGTGCCAGCAGTGAAAACTTGGGGGGGACTGAAGCTTTCTTT
TRBJ2-1 few TRBV5-1 . CASTGGNLPSYNEQFF TGCGCCAGCACCGGAGGGAACTTACCCTCCTACAATGAGCAGTTCTTC
TRBJ2-7 . TRBV28 . CASSLGGTTGMNF TGTGCCAGCAGCCTCGGGGGAACGACAGGGATGAACTTC
TRBJ1-2 few TRBV5-1 . CASSLRGSSYTF TGCGCCAGCAGCTTGAGAGGCAGCAGCTACACCTTC